A selection of T cell receptor beta chains follows, all from one sample in a study of T cell clonotyping in hematopoietic cell transplantation. The protocol was immunoSEQ multiplex PCR, while the TCRdb copy is restricted to in-frame clones and leaves out a portion. This table has over 25,000 clones, 84% appearing once. Sequenced here: peripheral blood mononuclear cells, sampled before stem cell transplant. The source of these receptors is a woman aged 55 to 70 with acute myeloid leukemia. Some clones in this sample may be carry-over from other donors' samples. Both conserved end residues are part of each CDR3. The order of the fields is D gene, V gene, J gene, clone size, CDR3 DNA, CDR3 protein. The D gene is left open where the match is weak. Clone size is shown for a subset of rows, as once, few, many or a class of expanded clone.

NA	TRBV2	TRBJ2-4	NA	TGTGCCAGTTTACTAGAGGTTCTAGCCAAAAACATTCAGTACTTC	CASLLEVLAKNIQYF
TRBD1	TRBV4-3	TRBJ2-7	NA	TGCGCCAGCAGCCAAGAGTGGCGACAGGGGGCGGCCTCCTACGAGCAGTACTTC	CASSQEWRQGAASYEQYF
NA	TRBV14	TRBJ1-1	NA	TGTGCCAGCAGCCAAGTTAGGAGGGGGGGCACTGAAGCTTTCTTT	CASSQVRRGGTEAFF
TRBD2	TRBV4-1	TRBJ2-2	NA	TGCGCCAGCAGCGTGGGACTAGCGGGTCTGGGCACCGGGGAGCTGTTTTTT	CASSVGLAGLGTGELFF
NA	TRBV19	TRBJ1-5	once	TGTGCCAGTAGCACGGGGGTAGGCAATCAGCCCCAGCATTTT	CASSTGVGNQPQHF
NA	TRBV6-6	TRBJ2-7	NA	TGTGCCAGCAGAAAGAATCCTCAGGGGATTACCTACGAGCAGTACTTC	CASRKNPQGITYEQYF
TRBD2	TRBV7-6	TRBJ2-1	NA	TGTGCCAGCAGCTTCGCTCCGGGAGGGTCCTACAATGAGCAGTTCTTC	CASSFAPGGSYNEQFF
NA	TRBV6-4	TRBJ2-2	NA	TGTGCCAGCAGTCTCGGAGGGGAATCTGGGGAGCTGTTTTTT	CASSLGGESGELFF
TRBD1	TRBV5-8	TRBJ2-1	NA	TGTGCCAGCAGCTTGGGACAGGGGGCGAACAATGAGCAGTTCTTC	CASSLGQGANNEQFF
TRBD1	TRBV29-1	TRBJ2-7	once	TGCAGCGTTTTGGGACAGGTTAGCTCCTACGAGCAGTACTTC	CSVLGQVSSYEQYF
NA	TRBV21-1	TRBJ1-5	once	TGTGCCAGCAGCTTTTGGACAGGGTATAGCAATCAGCCCCAGCATTTT	CASSFWTGYSNQPQHF
TRBD2	TRBV11-2	TRBJ2-5	NA	TGTGCCAGCAGCTTAGGGGGTAGCGGGGGGGAGACCCAGTACTTC	CASSLGGSGGETQYF
NA	TRBV7-2	TRBJ1-4	NA	TGTGCCAGCAGCCCTACGACTCCGCGAAAACTGTTTTTT	CASSPTTPRKLFF
NA	TRBV4-3	TRBJ2-3	few	TGCGCCAGCAGCCAAGCCAGTCGGACAGATACGCAGTATTTT	CASSQASRTDTQYF
TRBD2	TRBV19	TRBJ2-2	NA	TGTGCCGTTAGGAGCGGGAGGACGGTATCGAACACCGGGGAGCTGTTTTTT	CAVRSGRTVSNTGELFF
TRBD1	TRBV5-1	TRBJ1-2	NA	TGCGCCAGCAGCTTAAGCAGGGGGTATGGCTACACCTTC	CASSLSRGYGYTF
NA	TRBV28	TRBJ1-2	few	TGTGCCAGCAGTTTAATAAGGGGGTCCTATGGCTACACCTTC	CASSLIRGSYGYTF
NA	TRBV7-8	TRBJ2-1	NA	TGTGCCAGCAGCTTAGGCGACATAAGTCTGGGCAATGAGCAGTTCTTC	CASSLGDISLGNEQFF
NA	TRBV25-1	TRBJ1-3	NA	TGTGCCAGCAGAGCAACAGAAACAACTGGAAACACCATATATTTT	CASRATETTGNTIYF
NA	TRBV29-1	TRBJ1-2	NA	TGCAGCGTCTACAAATCTGGCTACACCTTC	CSVYKSGYTF
NA	TRBV23-1	TRBJ2-1	NA	TGCGCCAGCAGTCAATCGTATAGAGGGGCTCCCTCCTACAATGAGCAGTTCTTC	CASSQSYRGAPSYNEQFF
NA	TRBV6-4	TRBJ2-1	NA	TGTGCCAGCAGTCTTGAGGGTAACAATGAGCAGTTCTTC	CASSLEGNNEQFF
NA	TRBV7-2	TRBJ2-5	NA	TGTGCCAGCAGCTTAGATTACGCACAAGAGACCCAGTACTTC	CASSLDYAQETQYF
TRBD1	TRBV29-1	TRBJ2-1	NA	TGCAGCGTTGCCCCAGGGGGCAATGAGCAGTTCTTC	CSVAPGGNEQFF
NA	TRBV25-1	TRBJ2-2	NA	TGTGCCAGCAGTGAATCGAGGAAAGACACCGGGGAGCTGTTTTTT	CASSESRKDTGELFF
TRBD1	TRBV7-8	TRBJ2-2	NA	TGTGCCAGCAGCACTCGGGACAGGGCGACCGGGGAGCTGTTTTTT	CASSTRDRATGELFF
NA	TRBV18	TRBJ2-3	NA	TGTGCCAGCTCACCGGAAGCACTAAGCACAGATACGCAGTATTTT	CASSPEALSTDTQYF
TRBD1	TRBV4-1	TRBJ2-5	NA	TGCGCCAGCAGCCAGCCCTCCGGGACAGGGGTCGGGACCCAGTACTTC	CASSQPSGTGVGTQYF
TRBD2	TRBV5-1	TRBJ2-1	NA	TGCGCCAGCAGCCCCGAGCGGGGGGGCGGTGAGCAGTTCTTC	CASSPERGGGEQFF
NA	TRBV13	TRBJ2-5	once	TGTGCCAGCAGCTTATCACAGGTATACGAGACCCAGTACTTC	CASSLSQVYETQYF
NA	TRBV19	TRBJ2-1	NA	TGTGCCAGTAGTATCGACTTACCCTCCTACAATGAGCAGTTCTTC	CASSIDLPSYNEQFF
NA	TRBV11-2	TRBJ1-1	NA	TGTGCCAGCAGCTCCAGGGTTGGGACCGAAGCTTTCTTT	CASSSRVGTEAFF
NA	TRBV6-1	TRBJ2-7	NA	TGTGCCCTCGGGGACAACGAGCAGTACTTC	CALGDNEQYF
NA	TRBV2	TRBJ1-2	NA	TGTGCCAGCATTTCGAATGGCTACACCTTC	CASISNGYTF
NA	TRBV29-1	TRBJ2-5	few	TGCAGCGTTGAAGCCCAGGGTGCAGAGACCCAGTACTTC	CSVEAQGAETQYF
NA	TRBV27	TRBJ1-5	NA	TGTGCCAGCAGTTTTTCATGGGGTCAGCCCCAGCATTTT	CASSFSWGQPQHF
NA	TRBV27	TRBJ2-7	once	TGTGCCAGCAGTTCCTACCCCGAGACAGGGACTTACGAGCAGTACTTC	CASSSYPETGTYEQYF
NA	TRBV19	TRBJ1-6	NA	TGTGCCAGTACCCAACGGGCAGGGGTGGGTTCACCCCTCCACTTT	CASTQRAGVGSPLHF
TRBD2	TRBV4-3	TRBJ2-7	NA	TGCGCCAGCAGCCAAGGCACTAGCGGAGAGGAGCAGTACTTC	CASSQGTSGEEQYF
NA	TRBV7-2	TRBJ2-3	once	TGTGCCAGCAGCTTAGCGCAGGGCACAGATACGCAGTATTTT	CASSLAQGTDTQYF
TRBD2	TRBV10-3	TRBJ2-3	NA	TGTGCCATCAGTGAGCCAGCGGGGGAGGTAGATACGCAGTATTTT	CAISEPAGEVDTQYF